A single sample gave rise to the 20 T cell receptor beta chains below, sequenced in a study of control samples from healthy donors and cancer patients. Clones were read by immunoSEQ multiplex PCR, and TCRdb kept only the in-frame ones, dropping some. The sample shows roughly 80,000 clones, approximately 90% of them seen only once. Sequencing was performed on PBMCs. The receptors come from a woman aged 55 to 70 with head and neck cancer.

A single count supports this clone. The rearrangement uses TRBV7-2 and TRBJ2-1; D possibly corresponds to TRBD1 (5 bases). V dropped 3 bases and J dropped 9 bases, with 12 bases sitting between them. There are 13 residues in the CDR3. In germline, CDR1 is SGHTA, CDR2 FQGNSA. The CDR3 protein is CASSFRGTSEQFF. CDR3 nucleotide sequence: TGTGCCAGCAGCTTTAGGGGAACGAGTGAGCAGTTCTTC.

The V and J genes are TRBV3-1 (or the pseudogene TRBV3-2) and TRBJ2-1, with 8 bases that match TRBD2. This CDR3 has 14 residues. Losses at the gene ends were 8 bases for V and 5 bases for J; bases not matched to a gene: 8. The germline gives CDR1 LGHDT, CDR2 YNNKEL (reference sequence). The CDR3 nucleotides read TGTGCCAGCCGCGAGGCGGGAGGAAACAATGAGCAGTTCTTC. It encodes CASREAGGNNEQFF.

This rearrangement joins TRBV29-1 to TRBJ1-1; unclear D gene. V dropped 5 bases and J dropped 7 bases, with 11 bases sitting between them. This CDR3 spans 11 amino acids. The germline V gene encodes CDR1 SQVTM and CDR2 ANQGSEA. In DNA form, the CDR3 reads TGCAGCGTTCGGCTCGTTGATGAAGCTTTCTTT. Translating it yields CSVRLVDEAFF.

The V and J genes are TRBV28 and TRBJ2-1; D perhaps matches TRBD2 (6 bases). V was clipped by 7 bases and J by 4 bases, with 17 bases between them. The CDR3 consists of 15 residues. Germline V gene lookup returns CDR1 MDHEN and CDR2 SYDVKM. The CDR3 is CASIEEGGAYNEQFF. In DNA, the CDR3 is TGTGCCAGCATCGAAGAGGGCGGGGCATACAATGAGCAGTTCTTC.

The chain joins TRBV5-6 to TRBJ2-3; 15 bases match TRBD2. Germline V gives CDR1 SGHDT, CDR2 YYEEEE. J gave up 6 bases and V 2 bases, and 4 bases lay outside the gene matches. CDR3 size: 16 residues. This chain's CDR3 is CASSLGLAGGPDTQYF. Here the CDR3 DNA reads TGTGCCAGCAGCTTAGGACTAGCGGGAGGGCCGGATACGCAGTATTTT.

CDR3 bases: TGTGCCAGCAGCTTAGTACTTGTGCCTGTAAAACGGTACGAGCAGTACTTC. It specifies CASSLVLVPVKRYEQYF. The rearrangement joins TRBV7-8 to TRBJ2-7, with no clear D. The germline V gene has CDR1 SGHVS and CDR2 FQNEAQ. The CDR3 sequence is 17 residues long. The germline V and J ends were trimmed by 1 base and 4 bases, with 20 bases remaining between them.

CDR3 nucleotides: TGTGCCAGCAACCTCCAGCGGGAGTCGGAACAGTTCTTC. Residues: CASNLQRESEQFF. The rearrangement joins TRBV2 to TRBJ2-1, with 8 positions matching TRBD2. Germline CDR1 is SNHLY and CDR2 is FYNNEI. J lost 13 bases, V lost 7 bases, and 12 bases had no gene match. CDR3 length: 13 amino acids.

The rearrangement uses TRBV19 and TRBJ2-7; D possibly corresponds to TRBD2 (5 bases). Germline CDR1 reads LNHDA; CDR2 reads SQIVND (reference sequence). CDR3 length: 13 amino acids. CDR3 protein: CAERELRDYEQYF. In nucleotides, the CDR3 is TGTGCTGAAAGGGAGTTGAGGGACTACGAGCAGTACTTC. The whole variable domain, filled in from reference TRBV19 and TRBJ2-7, reads DGGITQSPKYLFRKEGQNVTLSCEQNLNHDAMYWYRQDPGQGLRLIYYSQIVNDFQKGDIAEGYSVSREKKESFPLTVTSAQKNPTAFYLCAERELRDYEQYFGPGTRLTVT.

CDR3 sequence reads: CASSPPGSRGDTQYF. The DNA of the CDR3 is TGTGCCAGCTCACCACCGGGGTCTCGGGGGGATACGCAGTATTTT. The chain carries TRBV18 and TRBJ2-3; the D gene is possibly TRBD2 (6 bases). V was pared by 0 bases and J by 6 bases, with 13 bases between. Germline lookup yields CDR1 KGHSH and CDR2 LQKENI. This CDR3 has 15 residues.

The V gene is TRBV19, the J gene TRBJ1-5, with 7 bases identical to TRBD1. V was clipped by 3 bases and J by 3 bases; unmatched bases: 5. There are 15 residues in the CDR3. The germline CDR1 and CDR2 sequences are LNHDA and SQIVND (reference sequence). CDR3 region: CASSIGQAYNQPQHF. CDR3 DNA sequence: TGTGCCAGTAGTATTGGACAGGCATACAATCAGCCCCAGCATTTT.

The V gene is TRBV18, the J gene TRBJ2-1; maybe TRBD2 (5 bases). CDR3 length equals 16 residues. Germline V gene data show CDR1 as KGHSH and CDR2 as LQKENI. With 3 bases removed from V and 1 base from J, the gap between germline ends came to 13 bases. The CDR3 loop is CASSPLLGGSYNEQFF. DNA of the CDR3: TGTGCCAGCTCACCCTTACTAGGCGGGTCCTACAATGAGCAGTTCTTC. Combining the CDR3 with reference TRBV18 and TRBJ2-1 gives the whole variable domain NAGVMQNPRHLVRRRGQEARLRCSPMKGHSHVYWYRQLPEEGLKFMVYLQKENIIDESGMPKERFSAEFPKEGPSILRIQQVVRGDSAAYFCASSPLLGGSYNEQFFGPGTRLTVL.

The chain recombines TRBV10-2 with TRBJ2-2, with 12 bases lining up with TRBD2. The CDR3 spans 15 residues. Trimming removed 8 bases from V and 5 bases from J; junction bases left unmatched: 6. Germline V gene lookup returns CDR1 WSHSY and CDR2 SAAADI. The CDR3 reads CASDTGTSGTGELFF. DNA for the CDR3: TGCGCCAGCGATACAGGGACTAGCGGGACCGGGGAGCTGTTTTTT.

The chain is built from TRBV1 and TRBJ2-5; the DNA was not used to check the table's D call, TRBD2. TRBV1 represents a pseudogene. The CDR3 extends over 16 amino acids. CDR3 amino acids: CTSSQEGSGGKETQYF. Written as DNA, the CDR3 is TGCACCAGCAGCCAAGAAGGGTCGGGAGGTAAAGAGACCCAGTACTTC.

This chain connects TRBV23-1 to TRBJ2-7, with 8 bases matching TRBD1. TRBV23-1 is annotated as an ORF whose role is uncertain. The CDR3 runs 13 residues. V was clipped by 6 bases and J by 1 base; unmatched bases: 2. DNA for the CDR3: TGCGCCAGCAGCCGGACAGGGTCCTACGAGCAGTACTTC. Translated, it gives CASSRTGSYEQYF.

This chain connects TRBV11-2 to TRBJ2-2, with 7 bases that match TRBD1. Per germline, CDR1 SGHAT and CDR2 FQNNGV. This CDR3 is 17 amino acids long. The junction had 14 bases not matched to a gene; V was cut back by 4 bases and J by 6 bases. The CDR3 DNA reads TGTGCCAGCAGCTCCAATCCCCAGACGACAGGGCCCGGGGAGCTGTTTTTT. Translating it yields CASSSNPQTTGPGELFF. The whole variable domain, filled in from reference TRBV11-2 and TRBJ2-2, reads EAGVAQSPRYKIIEKRQSVAFWCNPISGHATLYWYQQILGQGPKLLIQFQNNGVVDDSQLPKDRFSAERLKGVDSTLKIQPAKLEDSAVYLCASSSNPQTTGPGELFFGEGSRLTVL.

The chain recombines TRBV3-1 (or the pseudogene TRBV3-2) with TRBJ2-3, with D unclear. CDR3 length equals 15 residues. Trimming took 4 bases from V and 2 from J, leaving 13 bases between them. Germline-derived CDR1 and CDR2 are LGHDT and YNNKEL (reference sequence). The CDR3 protein is CASSPTASVTDTQYF. CDR3 sequence (DNA): TGTGCCAGCAGCCCCACCGCATCCGTCACAGATACGCAGTATTTT.

The chain recombines TRBV6-1 with TRBJ2-7, with TRBD1 matching 7 bases. CDR1 and CDR2 (germline): MNHNS, SASEGT. V dropped 3 bases and J dropped 1; count of bases not matched to a gene: 9. CDR3 length: 16 residues. CDR3 sequence reads: CASSDLIGTASYEQYF. CDR3 sequence (DNA): TGTGCCAGCAGTGATCTGATCGGGACAGCTTCCTACGAGCAGTACTTC.

The chain uses TRBV2 and TRBJ2-2; TRBD2 is a possible D gene (5 bases). The CDR3 is made up of 13 amino acids. The ends were cut back, 3 bases at V and 7 bases at J, with 9 bases in the middle. Germline loops: CDR1 SNHLY, CDR2 FYNNEI. The CDR3 nucleotides read TGTGCCAGCAGTGAGGGAGAAAACGGGGAGCTGTTTTTT. It encodes CASSEGENGELFF.

The chain couples TRBV6-6 to TRBJ2-2; the D call may be TRBD1 or TRBD2 (6 bases each). V lost 8 bases to trimming and J lost 6 bases, with 16 bases between them. The CDR3 sequence is 14 residues long. The germline gives CDR1 MNHNY, CDR2 SVGAGI (reference sequence). The CDR3 nucleotides are TGTGCCAGCGAAAGGGGGGACCGGGCCGGGGAGCTGTTTTTT. Protein: CASERGDRAGELFF.

The J gene is TRBJ2-7, the V gene TRBV18; D call uncertain. V lost 1 base, J lost 5 bases, and 9 bases lay in between. Germline CDR1 is KGHSH and CDR2 is LQKENI. This CDR3 contains 13 residues. The CDR3: CASSPHSGDEQYF. The CDR3 bases are TGTGCCAGCTCACCACATTCGGGTGACGAGCAGTACTTC.